The 9 T cell receptor beta chains below come from one sample, sequenced in a study of blood T cell repertoires in COVID-19. Clones were read by immunoSEQ multiplex PCR, and TCRdb kept only the in-frame ones, dropping some. The sample holds 150,000 to 200,000 clones, 84% seen once. Sequencing used PBMCs or T cells enriched from blood (not recorded which). These TCRs come from a man in his fifties who had recovered from COVID-19.

This chain joins TRBV14 and TRBJ2-1; 8 bases fit TRBD2. After removal of 1 base from V and 6 bases from J, the junction contained 5 bases not matched to a gene. The V gene's germline CDR1 is SGHDN and CDR2 FVKESK. This CDR3 comprises 15 residues. The CDR3 nucleotides are TGTGCCAGCAGCCAAGGTGGCGGGGGGCCCAATGAGCAGTTCTTC. Translated, it gives CASSQGGGGPNEQFF.

This sequence joins TRBV20-1 and TRBJ1-1; possibly TRBD1 for D (5 bases). Germline-derived CDR1 and CDR2 are DFQATT and SNEGSKA (reference sequence). V gave up 6 bases and J gave up 8 bases, with 13 bases separating them. This CDR3 is built from 11 residues. CDR3 nucleotide sequence: TGCAGTGCCACATGGGGCAGCGAAGCTTTCTTT. It codes for CSATWGSEAFF.

V and J are TRBV19 and TRBJ1-4; D not certain. Germline V lookup: CDR1 LNHDA, CDR2 SQIVND (reference sequence). This CDR3 is built from 16 residues. The germline V and J ends were trimmed by 3 bases and 2 bases, with 13 bases remaining between them. The CDR3 spells CASSIEGMGTNEKLFF. CDR3 sequence (DNA): TGTGCCAGTAGTATTGAGGGTATGGGGACTAATGAAAAACTGTTTTTT.

This chain uses TRBV19 with TRBJ2-5; D unclear. V shed 0 bases and J shed 1 base, with 9 bases lying between them. CDR1 is LNHDA, CDR2 SQIVND, per germline (reference sequence). The CDR3 loop spans 15 amino acids. In DNA, the CDR3 is TGTGCCAGTAGTATAGACCCAGTCTTCCAAGAGACCCAGTACTTC. The encoded protein is CASSIDPVFQETQYF.

In its sample, this clone was seen once. The chain has TRBV19 and TRBJ1-6; D unresolved. The germline V gene encodes CDR1 LNHDA and CDR2 SQIVND (reference sequence). The CDR3 extends over 13 amino acids. Between the trimmed V and J ends, which lost 4 bases and 8 bases, there was a span of 9 bases. The CDR3: CASSTRLDSPLHF. In DNA, the CDR3 is TGTGCCAGTAGTACCCGACTTGATTCACCCCTCCACTTT.

The V gene is TRBV19, the J gene TRBJ2-2; TRBD1 agrees at 9 bases. The CDR3 loop spans 14 amino acids. V shed 6 bases, J shed 8 bases, and the junction held 7 bases outside the gene matches. Germline CDR1 and CDR2: LNHDA and SQIVND (reference sequence). CDR3 sequence: CASRGQGAGGELFF. For the CDR3, the DNA is TGTGCCAGTAGGGGACAGGGAGCCGGGGGGGAGCTGTTTTTT. The whole variable domain, remainder taken from reference TRBV19 and TRBJ2-2, is DGGITQSPKYLFRKEGQNVTLSCEQNLNHDAMYWYRQDPGQGLRLIYYSQIVNDFQKGDIAEGYSVSREKKESFPLTVTSAQKNPTAFYLCASRGQGAGGELFFGEGSRLTVL.

The V call is TRBV9, the J call TRBJ2-3, with D tentatively TRBD2 (7 bases). This CDR3 is 16 amino acids long. V was trimmed by 0 bases and J by 0 bases, leaving 11 bases between them. Germline CDR1 reads SGDLS; CDR2 reads YYNGEE. The CDR3 loop reads CASSVGGGLSTDTQYF. DNA of the CDR3: TGTGCCAGCAGCGTAGGGGGGGGCCTTAGCACAGATACGCAGTATTTT.

This chain uses TRBV6-4 with TRBJ2-1, with a tentative D call TRBD1 (6 bases). Trimming took off 2 bases at V and 5 bases at J, with 7 bases between the two ends. This CDR3 spans 13 amino acids. Germline values: CDR1 MRHNA, CDR2 SNTAGT. CDR3 coding DNA: TGTGCCAGCAGTGACCGGGACAACAATGAGCAGTTCTTC. This gives the protein CASSDRDNNEQFF.

V gene TRBV6-6 combines with J gene TRBJ1-1; 8 nucleotides line up with TRBD1. This CDR3 has 11 amino acids. The V and J ends lost 8 bases and 6 bases, in that order; junction bases with no gene match: 2. Germline loops: CDR1 MNHNY, CDR2 SVGAGI (reference sequence). The CDR3 loop is CASGQGSEAFF. For the CDR3, the DNA is TGTGCCAGCGGACAGGGATCTGAAGCTTTCTTT.